The 12 T cell receptor beta chains below come from one sample, sequenced in a study of CD8 T cells in Susac syndrome. Roughly 0.45 to 1 ug RNA was reverse transcribed with random hexamers. TCRdb reprocessed the immunoSEQ multiplex PCR reads with MiXCR, giving one entry per CDR3 protein. The sample lists about 210,000 distinct CDR3 sequences, around 95% seen once, with 0.095% in the top ten. The material sequenced was CD4+ T cells from PBMCs. The receptors come from a human donor with multiple sclerosis.

This chain links TRBV29-1 with TRBJ2-5; 10 positions match TRBD2. V was clipped by 4 bases and J by 5 bases; unmatched bases: 4. Germline-derived CDR1 and CDR2 are SQVTM and ANQGSEA. The CDR3 has 13 residues. The DNA of the CDR3 is TGCAGCGTTGCTAGCGGGGGTATCGAGACCCAGTACTTC. Its translation: CSVASGGIETQYF. The full variable domain, its missing parts supplied by reference TRBV29-1 and TRBJ2-5, is SAVISQKPSRDICQRGTSLTIQCQVDSQVTMMFWYRQQPGQSLTLIATANQGSEATYESGFVIDKFPISRPNLTFSTLTVSNMSPEDSSIYLCSVASGGIETQYFGPGTRLLVL.

This chain joins TRBV15 and TRBJ1-5, with D uncertain. Germline V gene sequence: CDR1 LNHNV, CDR2 YYDKDF (reference sequence). This CDR3 contains 14 residues. With 1 base removed from V and 8 bases from J, the gap between germline ends came to 12 bases. CDR3 protein: CATSRGTLGEPQHF. The CDR3 DNA reads as TGTGCCACCAGCAGAGGTACACTCGGGGAGCCCCAGCATTTT.

This clonotype occurred once. This chain links TRBV28 with TRBJ2-3; no clear D. The CDR3 contains 11 residues. The germline V gene encodes CDR1 MDHEN and CDR2 SYDVKM. V shed 6 bases and J shed 5 bases, with 6 bases lying between them. The CDR3 DNA reads as TGTGCCAGCAGGGGGTTAGATACGCAGTATTTT. This gives the protein CASRGLDTQYF.

The V and J genes are TRBV28 and TRBJ1-1; possible D gene TRBD1, 5 bases. Trimming left V 3 bases short and J 0 bases short, with 17 bases between. There are 17 residues in the CDR3. CDR1 is MDHEN and CDR2 is SYDVKM in the germline V gene. In DNA, the CDR3 is TGTGCCAGCAGTTTGCCCCGCCATGGGGCAATGAACACTGAAGCTTTCTTT. Encoded protein: CASSLPRHGAMNTEAFF.

The rearrangement uses TRBV12-5 and TRBJ2-5; 9 bases agree with TRBD1. Germline lookup yields CDR1 LGHNT and CDR2 FRNRAP. The CDR3 is made up of 16 amino acids. With V trimmed by 4 bases and J by 4 bases, 10 bases remained unmatched. The DNA of the CDR3 is TGTGCTAGTGGTTGGGCCCCCACAGGGGGCGGAGAGACCCAGTACTTC. Residues: CASGWAPTGGGETQYF.

The chain combines TRBV20-1 with TRBJ1-1; D gene uncertain. The length of the CDR3 is 12 residues. V was clipped by 7 bases and J by 0 bases, with 9 bases between them. Per germline, CDR1 DFQATT and CDR2 SNEGSKA (reference sequence). CDR3 loop: CSVGRLNTEAFF. As DNA, the CDR3 is TGCAGTGTTGGGAGATTGAACACTGAAGCTTTCTTT.

The CDR3 sequence is CASSLFNSPLHF. CDR3 DNA: TGTGCCAGCAGCTTGTTTAATTCACCCCTCCACTTT. The chain links TRBV7-9 to TRBJ1-6; D remains ambiguous. The CDR3 runs to 12 residues. CDR1 SEHNR and CDR2 FQNEAQ come from the germline V gene (reference sequence). Trimming pared 3 bases from V and 6 bases from J, leaving 3 bases between. Using reference TRBV7-9 and TRBJ1-6 for the parts outside the CDR3, the full variable domain is DTGVSQNPRHKITKRGQNVTFRCDPISEHNRLYWYRQTLGQGPEFLTYFQNEAQLEKSRLLSDRFSAERPKGSFSTLEIQRTEQGDSAMYLCASSLFNSPLHFGNGTRLTVT.

This sequence joins TRBV20-1 and TRBJ2-1; D is uncertain. The CDR3 is 16 residues long. Per germline, CDR1 DFQATT and CDR2 SNEGSKA (reference sequence). Trimming took 6 bases from V and 0 from J, leaving 18 bases between them. CDR3 nucleotide sequence: TGCAGTGCCAAGCTACCGGATGGGATCTCCTACAATGAGCAGTTCTTC. This codes for CSAKLPDGISYNEQFF.

The V gene is TRBV3-1, the J gene TRBJ2-5; D uncertain. Per germline, CDR1 LGHDT and CDR2 YNNKEL (reference sequence). The CDR3 sequence is 15 residues long. V lost 0 bases to trimming and J lost 5 bases, with 13 bases between them. Here the CDR3 reads CASSQDGLGRETQYF. In nucleotides, the CDR3 is TGTGCCAGCAGCCAAGACGGGCTAGGACGGGAGACCCAGTACTTC.

J is TRBJ2-1 and V is TRBV2, with D possibly being TRBD2 (6 bases). From germline, CDR1 is SNHLY and CDR2 FYNNEI. The CDR3 is 14 amino acids. Trimming shortened V by 3 bases and J by 6 bases, and 12 bases separated the two germline ends. This CDR3 reads CASSDSGLLNEQFF. CDR3 DNA: TGTGCCAGCAGTGATTCGGGACTCCTCAATGAGCAGTTCTTC.

The chain is built from TRBV29-1 and TRBJ1-1; D may be TRBD1 (6 bases). This CDR3 is built from 11 residues. Germline V gene lookup returns CDR1 SQVTM and CDR2 ANQGSEA. Trimming pared 3 bases from V and 11 bases from J, leaving 13 bases between. CDR3 coding DNA: TGCAGCGTTGATTGGGGCCAGGGGGCTTTCTTT. This gives the protein CSVDWGQGAFF.

V is TRBV7-3 and J is TRBJ1-1; D gene unclear. Germline lookup yields CDR1 SGHTA and CDR2 FQGTGA. Between the trimmed V and J ends, which lost 4 bases and 1 base, there was a span of 7 bases. The CDR3 has 13 residues. CDR3 residues: CASSYQWNTEAFF. The CDR3 nucleotides are TGTGCCAGCAGCTACCAGTGGAACACTGAAGCTTTCTTT.